These 28 T cell receptor beta chains share one sample of origin, sequenced in a study of cytomegalovirus exposure and HLA in healthy donors. The primer mix had 60 Vbeta and 13 Jbeta primers. Using immunoSEQ multiplex PCR, the repertoire was profiled, and TCRdb retains in-frame clones only, with some absent. Here the sample spans about 210,000 clones, about 80% being singletons. The specimen was PBMCs. These receptors all stem from a woman between 25 and 40 years old in good health and CMV-seropositive.

The chain recombines TRBV30 with TRBJ1-1; the D gene is possibly TRBD1 (5 bases). V lost 5 bases and J 5 bases, leaving 15 bases between the germline ends. CDR1 GTSNPN and CDR2 SVGIG come from the germline V gene (reference sequence). The CDR3 runs to 13 residues. The CDR3 bases are TGTGCCTGGCTTACCCCAGGGAGGACTGAAGCTTTCTTT. This translates into CAWLTPGRTEAFF.

This rearrangement joins TRBV11-2 to TRBJ2-1; possible D gene TRBD1, 5 bases. The germline V and J ends were trimmed by 4 bases and 3 bases, with 16 bases remaining between them. The germline V gene has CDR1 SGHAT and CDR2 FQNNGV. The CDR3 runs to 16 residues. The DNA of the CDR3 is TGTGCCAGCAGCTCAACTGGCAGGGCAGGCTACAATGAGCAGTTCTTC. Amino acids: CASSSTGRAGYNEQFF. The whole variable domain, filled in from reference TRBV11-2 and TRBJ2-1, reads EAGVAQSPRYKIIEKRQSVAFWCNPISGHATLYWYQQILGQGPKLLIQFQNNGVVDDSQLPKDRFSAERLKGVDSTLKIQPAKLEDSAVYLCASSSTGRAGYNEQFFGPGTRLTVL.

This clone was recorded only once. This sequence joins TRBV27 and TRBJ1-5; D gene ambiguous. CDR1 MNHEY and CDR2 SMNVEV come from the germline V gene (reference sequence). This CDR3 contains 13 residues. The germline V and J ends were trimmed by 7 bases and 9 bases, with 16 bases remaining between them. The CDR3 DNA is TGTGCCAGCATGGTGACCGGAGGGTGGCCCCAGCATTTT. Protein: CASMVTGGWPQHF.

The rearrangement links TRBV7-9 to TRBJ2-2; 9 bases map to TRBD2. V trimming: 5 bases; J trimming: 7 bases; junction bases outside the gene matches: 8. The CDR3 covers 15 residues. Germline lookup yields CDR1 SEHNR and CDR2 FQNEAQ (reference sequence). CDR3 nucleotide sequence: TGTGCCAGCAGCCCAGGACTAGCGCAAGGCGGGGAGCTGTTTTTT. Amino acids: CASSPGLAQGGELFF.

The chain joins TRBV2 to TRBJ2-2; a possible D gene is TRBD1 (6 bases). The V and J ends lost 4 bases and 8 bases respectively, with 11 bases between them. CDR1 and CDR2 from the germline V gene are SNHLY and FYNNEI. The CDR3 runs to 13 residues. CDR3 amino acids: CASSVHREGELFF. The CDR3 DNA reads TGTGCCAGCAGTGTCCACAGGGAAGGGGAGCTGTTTTTT.

CDR3 loop: CASSRGRGWSEQYF. CDR3 nucleotide sequence: TGTGCCAGCAGCCGGGGGCGGGGGTGGAGCGAGCAGTACTTC. This rearrangement joins TRBV14 to TRBJ2-7; the D gene is possibly TRBD2 (7 bases). With 4 bases removed from V and 6 bases from J, the gap between germline ends came to 16 bases. From germline, CDR1 is SGHDN and CDR2 FVKESK. CDR3 length: 14 residues.

The rearrangement uses TRBV4-2 and TRBJ2-4, with TRBD1 matching 9 bases. The CDR3 covers 15 residues. Germline assignment: CDR1 LGHNA and CDR2 YNFKEQ. V shed 1 base, J shed 5 bases, and the junction held 3 bases outside the gene matches. CDR3 in DNA: TGTGCCAGCAGCCAAGGGACAGGGGCTCAAAACATTCAGTACTTC. Protein: CASSQGTGAQNIQYF.

CDR3 residues: CASSPRTGLSYNEQFF. The CDR3 DNA is TGTGCCAGCAGTCCGCGGACAGGGCTCTCCTACAATGAGCAGTTCTTC. V is TRBV2 and J is TRBJ2-1; 8 positions match TRBD1. This CDR3 contains 16 residues. Germline values: CDR1 SNHLY, CDR2 FYNNEI. The junction had 6 bases not matched to a gene; V was cut back by 5 bases and J by 0 bases. The complete variable domain, with remaining parts taken from reference TRBV2 and TRBJ2-1, reads EPEVTQTPSHQVTQMGQEVILRCVPISNHLYFYWYRQILGQKVEFLVSFYNNEISEKSEIFDDQFSVERPDGSNFTLKIRSTKLEDSAMYFCASSPRTGLSYNEQFFGPGTRLTVL.

The CDR3 DNA reads as TGTGCCAGCAGCCAACAGGGGGAAAGCACTGAGCAGTTCTTC. Its protein product is CASSQQGESTEQFF. This rearrangement joins TRBV7-2 to TRBJ2-1, with 8 positions matching TRBD1. Germline CDR1 is SGHTA and CDR2 is FQGNSA. V shed 5 bases and J 9 bases; nucleotides not matched to a gene: 9. This CDR3 is built from 14 residues.

The chain combines TRBV10-3 with TRBJ2-3; 7 positions agree with TRBD2. The CDR3 is 15 amino acids. The V and J ends lost 2 bases and 6 bases, in that order; junction bases with no gene match: 8. Per the germline V gene, CDR1 is ENHRY and CDR2 is SYGVKD. In nucleotides, the CDR3 is TGTGCCATCAGTGAGAAGGCGGGAGCGAGCGATACGCAGTATTTT. Encoded protein: CAISEKAGASDTQYF.

The chain carries TRBV28 and TRBJ2-7, with TRBD2 identical over 7 bases. The CDR3 is 15 amino acids. The V and J ends lost 3 bases and 3 bases, in that order; junction bases with no gene match: 8. Germline lookup yields CDR1 MDHEN and CDR2 SYDVKM. The CDR3 bases are TGTGCCAGCAGTTTGAGTAGGGCTAGCGGCTACGAGCAGTACTTC. It yields the protein CASSLSRASGYEQYF.

J is TRBJ2-1 and V is TRBV27; 14 nucleotides line up with TRBD2. Germline loops: CDR1 MNHEY, CDR2 SMNVEV (reference sequence). This CDR3 has 15 amino acids. J was trimmed by 8 bases and V by 7 bases; bases with no gene match: 7. The DNA for the CDR3 is TGTGCCAGCACCAATGGACTAGCGGGAGGCCATGAGCAGTTCTTC. This codes for CASTNGLAGGHEQFF.

The chain couples TRBV30 to TRBJ1-1; TRBD1 matches at 7 bases. Trimming took 5 bases from V and 10 from J; bases not matched to a gene: 7. The CDR3 has 11 amino acids. The germline V gene encodes CDR1 GTSNPN and CDR2 SVGIG (reference sequence). CDR3 amino acids: CAWGDRAPAFF. The CDR3, as DNA: TGTGCCTGGGGCGACAGGGCCCCAGCTTTCTTT.

The J gene is TRBJ2-7, the V gene TRBV27; 10 bases align to TRBD2. J lost 6 bases, V lost 6 bases, and 5 bases had no gene match. CDR3 length: 13 amino acids. CDR1 and CDR2 from the germline V gene are MNHEY and SMNVEV (reference sequence). Here the CDR3 DNA reads TGTGCCAGCAGCTACGGACTAGCGGCCGAGCAGTACTTC. Amino acid sequence: CASSYGLAAEQYF.

The rearrangement joins TRBV7-2 to TRBJ2-5, with 8 bases aligning to TRBD2. The CDR3 loop spans 15 amino acids. The trim removed 0 bases at V and 5 bases at J, leaving 5 bases unmatched. Germline CDR1 and CDR2: SGHTA and FQGNSA. This chain's CDR3 is CASSLAGLVEETQYF. Written as DNA, the CDR3 is TGTGCCAGCAGCTTAGCGGGACTAGTTGAGGAGACCCAGTACTTC.

The chain recombines TRBV9 with TRBJ2-1, with 7 positions matching TRBD2. With V trimmed by 4 bases and J by 9 bases, 7 bases remained unmatched. This CDR3 is 13 amino acids long. Germline CDR1 is SGDLS and CDR2 is YYNGEE. DNA of the CDR3: TGTGCCAGCAGCACCCACGCTAGCGGTGAGCAGTTCTTC. Residues: CASSTHASGEQFF.

The chain recombines TRBV18 with TRBJ2-7, with TRBD2 matching over 9 bases. From germline, CDR1 is KGHSH and CDR2 LQKENI. Germline trimming cut 3 bases from V and 0 bases from J; bases unmatched to any gene: 6. The CDR3 sequence is 16 residues long. For the CDR3, the DNA is TGTGCCAGCTCACCCGTAGCGGGAGTCAGCTCCTACGAGCAGTACTTC. The encoded protein is CASSPVAGVSSYEQYF.

The chain joins TRBV28 to TRBJ1-2, with no clear D. Trimming stripped 8 bases from V and 4 bases from J, with 11 bases between. Germline CDR1 and CDR2: MDHEN and SYDVKM. The CDR3 has 12 residues. This CDR3 reads CASWERSYGYTF. For the CDR3, the DNA is TGTGCCAGCTGGGAGCGTTCCTATGGCTACACCTTC.

With respect to this clone: The junction differs from germline at one of its ends, possibly a read error. The genes are TRBV7-7 and TRBJ2-5; D gene uncertain. The germline V gene encodes CDR1 SSHAT and CDR2 FNYEAQ (reference sequence). The CDR3 length is 11 residues. The CDR3 DNA reads as TGTGCTAGCAGCTTCGGAGAGACCCAGTACTTC. It encodes CASSFGETQYF.

The chain carries TRBV6-4 and TRBJ1-1; D call uncertain. Germline assignment: CDR1 MRHNA and CDR2 SNTAGT. The CDR3 spans 14 residues. V lost 7 bases, J lost 4 bases, and 16 bases lay in between. The CDR3 coding sequence is TGTGCCAGCAAGCAGACCGAAGGGAGCACTGAAGCTTTCTTT. Protein product: CASKQTEGSTEAFF.

In its sample, this clone was seen once. J is TRBJ1-5 and V is TRBV7-2; tentatively, D is TRBD1 (5 bases). V shed 0 bases and J shed 7 bases, with 13 bases lying between them. Germline CDR1 reads SGHTA; CDR2 reads FQGNSA. This CDR3 is built from 15 residues. In DNA, the CDR3 is TGTGCCAGCAGCTTAGCCTGGGGGGAGGGCCAGCCCCAGCATTTT. Amino acid sequence: CASSLAWGEGQPQHF.

This chain links TRBV7-9 with TRBJ2-7; D remains unclear. The germline V gene has CDR1 SEHNR and CDR2 FQNEAQ (reference sequence). The V end lost 4 bases, the J end lost 7 bases, and 23 bases lay between the germline ends. There are 16 residues in the CDR3. CDR3 sequence (DNA): TGTGCCAGCAGCTCAGCCCAGCGTCCCCTCCTTGGAGAGCAGTACTTC. This codes for CASSSAQRPLLGEQYF. The full variable domain, with the rest looked up from reference TRBV7-9 and TRBJ2-7, is DTGVSQNPRHKITKRGQNVTFRCDPISEHNRLYWYRQTLGQGPEFLTYFQNEAQLEKSRLLSDRFSAERPKGSFSTLEIQRTEQGDSAMYLCASSSAQRPLLGEQYFGPGTRLTVT.

The J gene is TRBJ2-7, the V gene TRBV10-1; 7 bases are shared with TRBD2. After removal of 8 bases from V and 6 bases from J, the junction contained 16 bases not matched to a gene. This CDR3 region has 15 residues. CDR1 and CDR2 (germline): WNHNN, SYGVQD (reference sequence). The CDR3: CASWGGRVGACEQYF. CDR3 DNA sequence: TGCGCCAGCTGGGGGGGACGGGTCGGGGCTTGCGAGCAGTACTTC.

V gene TRBV19 combines with J gene TRBJ1-5, with unresolved D. The CDR3 runs 12 residues. Trimming took off 3 bases at V and 7 bases at J, with 7 bases between the two ends. Germline CDR1 reads LNHDA; CDR2 reads SQIVND (reference sequence). The CDR3 loop reads CASSISIQPQHF. Here the CDR3 DNA reads TGTGCCAGTAGTATTAGTATACAGCCCCAGCATTTT.

The chain uses TRBV7-9 and TRBJ1-1; D gene uncertain. The V gene lost 8 bases and the J gene lost 3 bases, with 19 bases spanning the gap. This CDR3 spans 15 amino acids. In germline, CDR1 is SEHNR, CDR2 FQNEAQ (reference sequence). The CDR3 sequence: CASRVAGQRDTEAFF. The CDR3 coding sequence is TGTGCCAGCCGCGTGGCCGGGCAGAGGGACACTGAAGCTTTCTTT. The variable domain in full, completed from reference TRBV7-9 and TRBJ1-1, reads DTGVSQNPRHKITKRGQNVTFRCDPISEHNRLYWYRQTLGQGPEFLTYFQNEAQLEKSRLLSDRFSAERPKGSFSTLEIQRTEQGDSAMYLCASRVAGQRDTEAFFGQGTRLTVV.

The chain links TRBV5-6 to TRBJ1-5, with 7 bases that match TRBD1. V dropped 4 bases and J dropped 6; count of bases not matched to a gene: 10. Germline CDR1 reads SGHDT; CDR2 reads YYEEEE. CDR3 size: 15 residues. CDR3 nucleotide sequence: TGTGCCAGCAGCAGACGACAGGGCATTTTTCAGCCCCAGCATTTT. Translation gives CASSRRQGIFQPQHF.

This chain joins TRBV5-5 and TRBJ1-1, with a tentative D call TRBD1 (5 bases). CDR1 is SGHKS, CDR2 YYEKEE, per germline (reference sequence). This CDR3 region has 15 residues. V was trimmed by 4 bases and J by 0 bases, leaving 13 bases between them. The CDR3 region has the DNA TGTGCCAGCAGCCTATCCGGGACTCTGAACACTGAAGCTTTCTTT. Translating gives CASSLSGTLNTEAFF.

The chain employs TRBV5-1 and TRBJ2-2; tentative D call: TRBD1 (6 bases). The V gene lost 7 bases and the J gene lost 5 bases, with 9 bases spanning the gap. From germline, CDR1 is SGHRS and CDR2 YFSETQ. The CDR3 extends over 12 amino acids. The CDR3 sequence: CASHRETGELFF. CDR3 coding DNA: TGCGCCAGCCACAGGGAAACCGGGGAGCTGTTTTTT.